Listed below are T cell receptor beta chains from one sample, sequenced in a study of regulatory dendritic cells for organ transplantation. Antigens for these TCRs are unknown. Here immunoSEQ multiplex PCR was the method, and the copy in TCRdb shows in-frame clones only, minus some. The repertoire holds 15,000 to 20,000 clones, with 65% to 80% as singletons. Sequenced: memory CD4+ T cells from blood cultured with regulatory dendritic cells. These receptors were taken from a human donor in good health. Both conserved end residues are part of each CDR3. Each record gives: D gene, clone size, J gene, V gene, CDR3 DNA, CDR3 protein. A D gene is named only where the DNA matches it firmly. Expanded clones are given a class, and other clones once, few, many or no size at all.

TRBD1	few	TRBJ1-6	TRBV7-2	TGTGCCAGCAGCCCAGTGGGGACAGATAATTCACCCCTCCACTTT	CASSPVGTDNSPLHF
TRBD1	-	TRBJ2-3	TRBV6-1	TGTGCCAGCGAGAGGACAGGTTCAGATACGCAGTATTTT	CASERTGSDTQYF
-	-	TRBJ1-2	TRBV6-6	TGTGCCAGCAGTTACCTCCCAAGGAACTATGGCTACACCTTC	CASSYLPRNYGYTF
-	-	TRBJ2-3	TRBV5-1	TGCGCCAGCAGCTTGTTACAGGGCCCTACCTTCACAGATACGCAGTATTTT	CASSLLQGPTFTDTQYF
-	-	TRBJ2-3	TRBV5-1	TGCGCCAGCAGCCCTAACGCGGGAAGCCACACAGATACGCAGTATTTT	CASSPNAGSHTDTQYF
-	-	TRBJ1-1	TRBV7-8	TGTGCCAGCAGCTTAGAACCAGGGCGGGACACTGAAGCTTTCTTT	CASSLEPGRDTEAFF
TRBD1	-	TRBJ1-1	TRBV6-5	TGTGCCAGCAGTTACTCCACAGGGGGAGGCACTGAAGCTTTCTTT	CASSYSTGGGTEAFF
-	-	TRBJ2-5	TRBV10-2	TGCGCCAGCAGCGTACTTGGACAGAGTCAACAGACCCAGTACTTC	CASSVLGQSQQTQYF
TRBD1	-	TRBJ1-4	TRBV6-1	TGTGCCAGCAGTGATTTCCCCCCGGGACAGGCAACTAATGAAAAACTGTTTTTT	CASSDFPPGQATNEKLFF
TRBD2	-	TRBJ2-2	TRBV2	TGTGCCAGCAGCTTCACTAGCGGGAGGGCCACCGGGGAGCTGTTTTTT	CASSFTSGRATGELFF
TRBD1	-	TRBJ2-7	TRBV23-1	TGCGCCAGCAGCCCGGGACAGAACTACGAGCAGTACTTC	CASSPGQNYEQYF
TRBD1	-	TRBJ2-7	TRBV4-1	TGCGCCAGCAGCCTTTGGGCCGGTGACAGGGGATGGTACGAGCAGTACTTC	CASSLWAGDRGWYEQYF
TRBD1	-	TRBJ1-1	TRBV11-2	TGTGCCAGCAGCCCCCTTGGGACAGGGAACACTGAAGCTTTCTTT	CASSPLGTGNTEAFF
TRBD1	-	TRBJ1-1	TRBV2	TGTGCCAGCTCATCACAGGGGAGTTGGGGCACTGAAGCTTTCTTT	CASSSQGSWGTEAFF
TRBD2	-	TRBJ2-3	TRBV7-3	TGTGCCAGCAGCTTTCAGCAGCGGGAGATTACAGATACGCAGTATTTT	CASSFQQREITDTQYF
-	-	TRBJ1-1	TRBV7-2	TGTGCCAGCAGCTTAGCGCGAGGTAGGGTGGCTGAAGCTTTCTTT	CASSLARGRVAEAFF